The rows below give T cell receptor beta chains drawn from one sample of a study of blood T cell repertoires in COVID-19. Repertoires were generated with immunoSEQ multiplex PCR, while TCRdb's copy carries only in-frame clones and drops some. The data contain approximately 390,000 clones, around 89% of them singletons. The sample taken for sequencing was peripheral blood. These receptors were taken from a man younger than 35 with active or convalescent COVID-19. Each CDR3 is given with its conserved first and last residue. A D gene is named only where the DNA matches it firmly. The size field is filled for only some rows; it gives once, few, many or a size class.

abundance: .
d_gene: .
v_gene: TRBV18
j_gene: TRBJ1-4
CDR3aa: CASSPPGGTNEKLFF
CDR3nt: TGTGCCAGCTCACCCCCCGGAGGCACTAATGAAAAACTGTTTTTT

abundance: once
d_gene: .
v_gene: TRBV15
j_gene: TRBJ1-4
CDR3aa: CATSRGLSGNEKLFF
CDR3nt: TGTGCCACCAGCAGGGGTCTTAGCGGTAATGAAAAACTGTTTTTT

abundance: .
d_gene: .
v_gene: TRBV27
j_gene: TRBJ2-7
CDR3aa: CASSLTAGEQYF
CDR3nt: TGTGCCAGCAGTTTAACGGCGGGCGAGCAGTACTTC

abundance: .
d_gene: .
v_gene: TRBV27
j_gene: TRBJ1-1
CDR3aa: CASSLSTAMNTEAFF
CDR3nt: TGTGCCAGCAGTTTATCGACAGCCATGAACACTGAAGCTTTCTTT

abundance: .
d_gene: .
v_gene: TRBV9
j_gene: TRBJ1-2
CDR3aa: CASGEQGVAYGYTF
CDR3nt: TGTGCCAGCGGGGAACAGGGAGTCGCGTATGGCTACACCTTC

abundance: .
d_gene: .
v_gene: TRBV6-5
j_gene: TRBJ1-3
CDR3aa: CASRRDTGNTIYF
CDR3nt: TGTGCCAGCAGACGGGACACTGGAAACACCATATATTTT

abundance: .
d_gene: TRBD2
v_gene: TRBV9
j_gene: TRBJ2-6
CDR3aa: CASSPGLAGATGANVLTF
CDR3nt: TGTGCCAGCAGCCCTGGACTAGCGGGAGCAACTGGGGCCAACGTCCTGACTTTC

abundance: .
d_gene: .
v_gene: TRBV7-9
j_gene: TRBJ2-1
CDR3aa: CASSLAPVGVSYNEQFF
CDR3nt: TGTGCCAGCAGCTTAGCCCCAGTCGGGGTCTCCTACAATGAGCAGTTCTTC

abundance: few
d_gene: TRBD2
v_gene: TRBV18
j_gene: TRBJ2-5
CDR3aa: CASSSGLATMGETQYF
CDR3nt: TGTGCCAGCTCATCAGGACTAGCGACCATGGGAGAGACCCAGTACTTC

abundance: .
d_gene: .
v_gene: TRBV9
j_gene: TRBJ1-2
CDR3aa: CASSQGKGGRVGYTF
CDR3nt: TGTGCCAGCAGCCAAGGGAAGGGGGGGCGTGTAGGCTACACCTTC

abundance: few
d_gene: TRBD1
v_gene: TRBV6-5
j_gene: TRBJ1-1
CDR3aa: CASSYTSSGGLPEAFF
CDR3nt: TGTGCCAGCAGTTACACCTCTTCAGGGGGCCTCCCTGAAGCTTTCTTT

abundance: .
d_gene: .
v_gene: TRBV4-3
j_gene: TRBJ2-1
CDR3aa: CASSPIGSYNEQFF
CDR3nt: TGCGCCAGCAGCCCAATCGGCTCCTACAATGAGCAGTTCTTC

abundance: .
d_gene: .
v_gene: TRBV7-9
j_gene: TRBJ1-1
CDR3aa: CASTRGWSVDTEAFF
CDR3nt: TGTGCCAGCACCAGAGGGTGGTCTGTAGACACTGAAGCTTTCTTT

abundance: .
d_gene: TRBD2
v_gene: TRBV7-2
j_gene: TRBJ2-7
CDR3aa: CASSLPGGKATYEQYF
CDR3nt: TGTGCCAGCAGCCTCCCGGGGGGTAAGGCCACCTACGAGCAGTACTTC

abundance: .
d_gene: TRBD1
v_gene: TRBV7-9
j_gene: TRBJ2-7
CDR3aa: CASRSGQGTSYEQYF
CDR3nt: TGTGCCAGCAGATCTGGACAGGGGACCTCCTACGAGCAGTACTTC

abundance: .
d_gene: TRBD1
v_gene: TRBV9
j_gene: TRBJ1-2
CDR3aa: CASSVELTGVGYTF
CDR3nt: TGTGCCAGCAGCGTAGAGCTAACAGGGGTCGGCTACACCTTC

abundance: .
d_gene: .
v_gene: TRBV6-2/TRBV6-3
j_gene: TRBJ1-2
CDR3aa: CASSFTGYGYTF
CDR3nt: TGTGCCAGCAGTTTTACCGGGTATGGCTACACCTTC

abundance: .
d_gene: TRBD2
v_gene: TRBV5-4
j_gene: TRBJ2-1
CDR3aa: CASSPSGSPSYNEQFF
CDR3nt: TGTGCCAGCAGCCCTAGCGGGAGTCCAAGCTACAATGAGCAGTTCTTC

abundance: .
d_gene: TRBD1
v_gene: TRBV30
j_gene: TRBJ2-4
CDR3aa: CAWSGGQGSKNIQYF
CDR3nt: TGTGCCTGGAGTGGGGGACAGGGGAGCAAAAACATTCAGTACTTC

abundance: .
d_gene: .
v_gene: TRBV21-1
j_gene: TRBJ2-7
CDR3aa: CASSTRDRLIYEQYF
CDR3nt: TGTGCCAGCAGCACACGGGACAGGTTAATCTACGAGCAGTACTTC

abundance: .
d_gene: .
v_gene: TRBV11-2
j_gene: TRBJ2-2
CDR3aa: CASRLAVTGELFF
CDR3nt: TGTGCCAGCAGATTAGCAGTGACCGGGGAGCTGTTTTTT

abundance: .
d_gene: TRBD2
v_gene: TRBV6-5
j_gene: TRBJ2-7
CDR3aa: CASSLGLANEQYF
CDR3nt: TGTGCCAGCAGTTTGGGACTAGCCAACGAGCAGTACTTC

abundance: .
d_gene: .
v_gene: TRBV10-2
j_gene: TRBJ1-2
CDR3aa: CASTEGVYANYGYTF
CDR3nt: TGCGCCAGCACCGAAGGAGTATACGCTAACTATGGCTACACCTTC

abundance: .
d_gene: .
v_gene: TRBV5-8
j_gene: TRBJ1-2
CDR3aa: CASKDTNGPYGYTF
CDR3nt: TGTGCCAGCAAAGACACAAACGGCCCCTATGGCTACACCTTC

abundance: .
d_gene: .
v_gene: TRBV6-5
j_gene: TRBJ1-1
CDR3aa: CASREAGEAFF
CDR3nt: TGTGCCAGCAGGGAGGCGGGTGAAGCTTTCTTT

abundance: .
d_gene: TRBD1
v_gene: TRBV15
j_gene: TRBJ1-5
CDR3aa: CATSREDRDNQPQHF
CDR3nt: TGTGCCACCAGCAGAGAGGACAGGGACAATCAGCCCCAGCATTTT

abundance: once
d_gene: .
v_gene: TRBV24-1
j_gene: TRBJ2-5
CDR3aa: CATSDTLGQGGETQYF
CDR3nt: TGTGCCACCAGTGATACCCTCGGGCAGGGAGGTGAGACCCAGTACTTC

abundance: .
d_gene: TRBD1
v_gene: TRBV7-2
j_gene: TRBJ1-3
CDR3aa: CASSSYRGSGNTIYF
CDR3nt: TGTGCCAGCAGCTCTTACAGGGGCTCTGGAAACACCATATATTTT

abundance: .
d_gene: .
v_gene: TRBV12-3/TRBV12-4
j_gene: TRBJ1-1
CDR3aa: CASTRTTEAFF
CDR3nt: TGTGCCAGCACCAGGACTACCGAAGCTTTCTTT

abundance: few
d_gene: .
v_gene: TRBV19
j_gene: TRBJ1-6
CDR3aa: CASSWGGDNSPLHF
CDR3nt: TGTGCCAGTAGTTGGGGGGGCGATAATTCACCCCTCCACTTT

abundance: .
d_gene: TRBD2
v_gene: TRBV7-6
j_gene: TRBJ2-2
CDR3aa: CASSQYPGTTTGELFF
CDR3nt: TGTGCCAGCAGCCAATACCCCGGGACTACAACCGGGGAGCTGTTTTTT

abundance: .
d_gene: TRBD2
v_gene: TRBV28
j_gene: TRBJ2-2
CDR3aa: CASRVAGTNTGELFF
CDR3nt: TGTGCCAGCAGGGTAGCGGGAACGAACACCGGGGAGCTGTTTTTT

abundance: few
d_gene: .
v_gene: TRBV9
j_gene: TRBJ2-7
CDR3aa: CASSVAWQGTYEQYF
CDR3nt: TGTGCCAGCAGCGTAGCTTGGCAGGGGACCTACGAGCAGTACTTC

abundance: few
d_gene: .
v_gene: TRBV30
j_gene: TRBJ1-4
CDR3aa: CAWRTPANEKLFF
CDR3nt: TGTGCCTGGAGGACACCGGCTAATGAAAAACTGTTTTTT

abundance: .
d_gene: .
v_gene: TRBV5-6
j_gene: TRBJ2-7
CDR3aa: CASSPTGRGAFHEQYF
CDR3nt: TGTGCCAGCAGCCCCACGGGTCGGGGGGCCTTCCACGAGCAGTACTTC

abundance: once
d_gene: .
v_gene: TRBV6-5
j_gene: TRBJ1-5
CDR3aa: CASSYSGGINQPQHF
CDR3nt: TGTGCCAGCAGTTACTCGGGCGGGATCAATCAGCCCCAGCATTTT

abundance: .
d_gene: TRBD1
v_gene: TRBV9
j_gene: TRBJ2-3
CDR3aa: CASSVEDRGLRDTQYF
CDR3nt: TGTGCCAGCAGCGTAGAGGACAGGGGGCTTAGAGATACGCAGTATTTT

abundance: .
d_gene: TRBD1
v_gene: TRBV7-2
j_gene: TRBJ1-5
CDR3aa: CASSAGTGGNQPQHF
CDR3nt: TGTGCCAGCAGCGCCGGGACAGGGGGCAATCAGCCCCAGCATTTT

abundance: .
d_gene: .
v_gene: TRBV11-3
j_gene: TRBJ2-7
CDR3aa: CASSLSSSYEQYF
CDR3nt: TGTGCCAGCAGCTTAAGTTCCAGCTACGAGCAGTACTTC

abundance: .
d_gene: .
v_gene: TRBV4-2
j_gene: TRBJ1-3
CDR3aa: CASSRLSAENAGNTIYF
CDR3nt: TGTGCCAGCAGCCGCCTAAGCGCCGAGAATGCGGGAAACACCATATATTTT

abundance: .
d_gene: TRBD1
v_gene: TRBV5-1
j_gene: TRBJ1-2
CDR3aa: CASSPGQPGAYGYTF
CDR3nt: TGCGCCAGCAGCCCGGGACAGCCGGGCGCCTATGGCTACACCTTC

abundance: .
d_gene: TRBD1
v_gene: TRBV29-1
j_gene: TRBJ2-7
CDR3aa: CSVLQGANYEQYF
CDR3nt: TGCAGCGTCCTACAGGGGGCAAACTACGAGCAGTACTTC

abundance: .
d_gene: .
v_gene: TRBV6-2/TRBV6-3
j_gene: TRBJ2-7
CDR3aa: CASSSTSPTYEQYF
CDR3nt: TGTGCCAGCAGCTCGACTTCTCCAACCTACGAGCAGTACTTC

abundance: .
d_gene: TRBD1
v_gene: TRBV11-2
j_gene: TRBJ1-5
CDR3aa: CASSQGTVSNQPQHF
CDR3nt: TGTGCCAGCAGCCAAGGGACAGTCAGCAATCAGCCCCAGCATTTT

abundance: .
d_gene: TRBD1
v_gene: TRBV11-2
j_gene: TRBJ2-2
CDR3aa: CASSLGQGLAGELFF
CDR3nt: TGTGCCAGCAGCTTAGGACAGGGGTTGGCCGGGGAGCTGTTTTTT

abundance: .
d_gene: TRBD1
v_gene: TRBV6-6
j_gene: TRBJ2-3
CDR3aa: CASRWTGGTDTQYF
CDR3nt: TGTGCCAGCAGATGGACAGGGGGCACAGATACGCAGTATTTT

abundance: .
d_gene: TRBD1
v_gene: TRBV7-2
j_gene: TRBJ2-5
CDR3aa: CASSLAPSRGQETQYF
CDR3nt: TGTGCCAGCAGCTTAGCGCCGTCCAGGGGGCAAGAGACCCAGTACTTC

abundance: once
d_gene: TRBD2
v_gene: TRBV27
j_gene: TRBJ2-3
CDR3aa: CASRTWTSGTDTQYF
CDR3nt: TGTGCCAGCAGAACCTGGACTAGCGGCACAGATACGCAGTATTTT

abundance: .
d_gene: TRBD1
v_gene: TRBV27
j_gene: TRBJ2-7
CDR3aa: CASSLSRMTGYYEQYF
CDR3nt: TGTGCCAGCAGTTTATCCCGAATGACAGGGTACTACGAGCAGTACTTC

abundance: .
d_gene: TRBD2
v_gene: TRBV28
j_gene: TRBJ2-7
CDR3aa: CASTQYIGGRAYEQYF
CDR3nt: TGTGCCAGCACCCAATACATTGGCGGGAGGGCCTACGAGCAGTACTTC

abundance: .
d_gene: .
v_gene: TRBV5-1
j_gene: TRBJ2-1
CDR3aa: CASSNYREPFNEQFF
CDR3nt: TGCGCCAGCAGCAATTATCGGGAACCCTTCAATGAGCAGTTCTTC

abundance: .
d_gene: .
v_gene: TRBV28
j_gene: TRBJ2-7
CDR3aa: CASSPGQPTYEQYF
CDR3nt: TGTGCCAGCAGCCCTGGACAGCCTACCTACGAGCAGTACTTC

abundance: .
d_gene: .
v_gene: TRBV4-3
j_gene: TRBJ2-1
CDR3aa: CASSQGGSKTSNEQFF
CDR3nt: TGCGCCAGCAGCCAAGGTGGGAGTAAGACAAGCAATGAGCAGTTCTTC

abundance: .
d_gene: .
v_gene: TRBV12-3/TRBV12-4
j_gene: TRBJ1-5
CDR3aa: CASSLTGHQPQHF
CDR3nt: TGTGCCAGCAGTTTAACAGGGCATCAGCCCCAGCATTTT

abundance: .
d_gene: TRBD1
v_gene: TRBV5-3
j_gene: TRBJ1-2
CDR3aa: CARSHGQGLNYGYTF
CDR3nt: TGTGCCAGAAGCCACGGACAGGGGCTTAACTATGGCTACACCTTC

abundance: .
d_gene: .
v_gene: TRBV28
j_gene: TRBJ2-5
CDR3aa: CASSLAETQYF
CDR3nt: TGTGCCAGCAGTTTAGCGGAGACCCAGTACTTC

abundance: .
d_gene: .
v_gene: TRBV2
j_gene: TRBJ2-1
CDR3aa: CASRDSTYNEQFF
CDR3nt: TGTGCCAGCCGGGACTCGACGTACAATGAGCAGTTCTTC

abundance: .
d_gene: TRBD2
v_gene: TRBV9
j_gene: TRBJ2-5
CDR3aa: CASSAGPSGGPQETQYF
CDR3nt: TGTGCCAGCAGCGCCGGGCCCAGCGGGGGGCCCCAAGAGACCCAGTACTTC

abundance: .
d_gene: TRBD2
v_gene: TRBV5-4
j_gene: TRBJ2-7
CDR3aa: CASSHGTSGYEQYF
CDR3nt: TGTGCCAGCAGCCACGGGACTAGCGGCTACGAGCAGTACTTC